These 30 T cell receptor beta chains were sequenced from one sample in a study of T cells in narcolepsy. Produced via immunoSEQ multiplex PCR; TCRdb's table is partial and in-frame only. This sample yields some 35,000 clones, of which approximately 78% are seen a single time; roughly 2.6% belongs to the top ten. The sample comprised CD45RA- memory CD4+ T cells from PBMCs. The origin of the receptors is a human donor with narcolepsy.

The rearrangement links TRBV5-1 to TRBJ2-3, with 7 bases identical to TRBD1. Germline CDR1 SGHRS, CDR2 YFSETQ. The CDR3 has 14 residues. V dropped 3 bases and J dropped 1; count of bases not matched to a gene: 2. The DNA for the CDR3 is TGCGCCAGCAGCTGGGGGACAGGCACAGATACGCAGTATTTT. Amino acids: CASSWGTGTDTQYF.

The CDR3 region has the DNA TGTGCCAGCAGCTTTTACCTAGATAATGAAAAACTGTTTTTT. This translates into CASSFYLDNEKLFF. This rearrangement joins TRBV7-9 to TRBJ1-4; D is ambiguous. Trimming cost V 3 bases and J 4 bases, with 9 bases left between them. The CDR3 contains 14 residues. CDR1 and CDR2 (germline): SEHNR, FQNEAQ (reference sequence).

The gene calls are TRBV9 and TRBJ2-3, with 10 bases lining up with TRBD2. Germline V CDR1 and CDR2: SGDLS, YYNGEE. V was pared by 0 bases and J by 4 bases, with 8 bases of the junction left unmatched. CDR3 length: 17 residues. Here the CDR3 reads CASSVDPSGSLADTQYF. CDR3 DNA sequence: TGTGCCAGCAGCGTAGACCCTAGCGGGAGTCTCGCAGATACGCAGTATTTT.

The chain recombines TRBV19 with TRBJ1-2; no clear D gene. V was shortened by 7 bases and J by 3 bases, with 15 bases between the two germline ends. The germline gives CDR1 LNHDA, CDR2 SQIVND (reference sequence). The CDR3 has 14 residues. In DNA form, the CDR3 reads TGTGCCAGTACCTCCCCTGTCTACGACTATGGCTACACCTTC. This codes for CASTSPVYDYGYTF. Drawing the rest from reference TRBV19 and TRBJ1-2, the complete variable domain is DGGITQSPKYLFRKEGQNVTLSCEQNLNHDAMYWYRQDPGQGLRLIYYSQIVNDFQKGDIAEGYSVSREKKESFPLTVTSAQKNPTAFYLCASTSPVYDYGYTFGSGTRLTVV.

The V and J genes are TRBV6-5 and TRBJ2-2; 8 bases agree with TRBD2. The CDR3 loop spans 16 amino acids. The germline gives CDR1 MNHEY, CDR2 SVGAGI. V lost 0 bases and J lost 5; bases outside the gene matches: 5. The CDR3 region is CASSYSSGRDTGELFF. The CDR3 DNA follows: TGTGCCAGCAGTTACTCCAGCGGGAGAGATACCGGGGAGCTGTTTTTT.

The CDR3 loop reads CASSEVTEETQYF. DNA of the CDR3: TGTGCCAGCAGTGAAGTTACAGAAGAGACCCAGTACTTC. The chain has TRBV6-1 and TRBJ2-5; D ambiguous. Germline V lookup: CDR1 MNHNS, CDR2 SASEGT. The germline V and J ends were trimmed by 1 base and 3 bases, with 6 bases remaining between them. This CDR3 has 13 residues.

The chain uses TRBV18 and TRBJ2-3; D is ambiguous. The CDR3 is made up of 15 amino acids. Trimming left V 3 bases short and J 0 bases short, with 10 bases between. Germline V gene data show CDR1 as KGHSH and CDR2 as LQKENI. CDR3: CASSPANPSTDTQYF. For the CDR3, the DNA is TGTGCCAGCTCACCGGCCAACCCTAGCACAGATACGCAGTATTTT.

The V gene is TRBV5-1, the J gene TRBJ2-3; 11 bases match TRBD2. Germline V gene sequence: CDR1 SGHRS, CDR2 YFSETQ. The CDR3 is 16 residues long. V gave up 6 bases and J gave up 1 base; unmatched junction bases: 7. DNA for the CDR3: TGCGCCAGCAACCGAGAGGGACTAGCGGGCACAGATACGCAGTATTTT. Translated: CASNREGLAGTDTQYF.

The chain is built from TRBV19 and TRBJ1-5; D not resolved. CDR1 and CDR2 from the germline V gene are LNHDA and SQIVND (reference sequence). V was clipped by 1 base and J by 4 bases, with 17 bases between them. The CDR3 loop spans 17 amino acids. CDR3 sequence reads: CASSIGEGRPANQPQHF. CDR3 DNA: TGTGCCAGTAGTATAGGGGAAGGGAGACCCGCAAATCAGCCCCAGCATTTT.

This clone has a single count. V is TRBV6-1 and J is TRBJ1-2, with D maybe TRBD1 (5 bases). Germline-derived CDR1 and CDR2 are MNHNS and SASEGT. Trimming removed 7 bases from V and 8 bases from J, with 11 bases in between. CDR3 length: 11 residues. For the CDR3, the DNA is TGTGCCAGCACCTCAGGGATCGGCTACACCTTC. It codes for CASTSGIGYTF.

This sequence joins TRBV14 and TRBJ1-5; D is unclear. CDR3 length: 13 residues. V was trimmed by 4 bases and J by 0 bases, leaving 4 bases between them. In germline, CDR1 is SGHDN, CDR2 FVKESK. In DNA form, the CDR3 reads TGTGCCAGCAGCCGGGATAGCAATCAGCCCCAGCATTTT. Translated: CASSRDSNQPQHF.

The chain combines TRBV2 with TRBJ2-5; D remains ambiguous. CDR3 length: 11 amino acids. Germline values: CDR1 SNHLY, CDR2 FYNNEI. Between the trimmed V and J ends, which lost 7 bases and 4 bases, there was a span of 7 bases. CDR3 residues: CASKQGETQYF. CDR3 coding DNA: TGTGCCAGCAAGCAAGGAGAGACCCAGTACTTC.

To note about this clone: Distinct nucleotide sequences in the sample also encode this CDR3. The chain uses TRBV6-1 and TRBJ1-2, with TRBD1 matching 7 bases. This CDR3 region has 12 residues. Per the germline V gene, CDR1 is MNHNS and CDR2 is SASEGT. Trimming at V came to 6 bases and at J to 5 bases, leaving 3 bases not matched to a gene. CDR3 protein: CASSPQGYGYTF. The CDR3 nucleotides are TGTGCCAGCAGCCCACAGGGGTATGGCTACACCTTC.

CDR3 residues: CASSILEGPQETQYF. In nucleotides, the CDR3 is TGTGCCAGTAGTATATTGGAGGGGCCTCAAGAGACCCAGTACTTC. V usage is TRBV19 and J usage is TRBJ2-5; the D gene is possibly TRBD2 (6 bases). Germline CDR1 reads LNHDA; CDR2 reads SQIVND (reference sequence). The CDR3 consists of 15 residues. The ends were cut back, 2 bases at V and 2 bases at J, with 12 bases in the middle.

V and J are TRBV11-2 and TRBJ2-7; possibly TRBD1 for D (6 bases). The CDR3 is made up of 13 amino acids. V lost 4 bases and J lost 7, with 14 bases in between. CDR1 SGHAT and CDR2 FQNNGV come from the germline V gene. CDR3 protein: CASSSIQGWEQYF. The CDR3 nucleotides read TGTGCCAGCAGCTCAATTCAGGGGTGGGAGCAGTACTTC.

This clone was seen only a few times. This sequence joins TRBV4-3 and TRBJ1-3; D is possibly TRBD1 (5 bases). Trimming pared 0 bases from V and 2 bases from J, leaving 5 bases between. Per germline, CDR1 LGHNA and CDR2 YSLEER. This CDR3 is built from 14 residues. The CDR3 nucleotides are TGCGCCAGCAGCCAAGACAGGGCTGGAAACACCATATATTTT. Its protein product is CASSQDRAGNTIYF.

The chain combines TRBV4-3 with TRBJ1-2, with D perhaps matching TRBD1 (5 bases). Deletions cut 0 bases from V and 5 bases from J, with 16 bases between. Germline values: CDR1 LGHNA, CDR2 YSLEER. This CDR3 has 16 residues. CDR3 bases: TGCGCCAGCAGCCAAGACGCCGTAGGGGATCGGTATGGCTACACCTTC. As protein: CASSQDAVGDRYGYTF.

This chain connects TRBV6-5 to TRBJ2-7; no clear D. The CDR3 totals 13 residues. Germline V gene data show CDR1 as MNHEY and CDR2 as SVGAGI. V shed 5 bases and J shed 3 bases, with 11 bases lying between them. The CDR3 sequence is CASSHRRSYEQYF. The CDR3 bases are TGTGCCAGCAGTCATCGAAGGAGCTACGAGCAGTACTTC.

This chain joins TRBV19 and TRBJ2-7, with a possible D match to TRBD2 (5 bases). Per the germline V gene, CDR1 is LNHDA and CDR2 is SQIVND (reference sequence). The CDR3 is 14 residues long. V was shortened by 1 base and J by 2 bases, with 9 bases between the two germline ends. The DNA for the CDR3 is TGTGCCAGTAGTATAGCGGTCGGGACCTACGAGCAGTACTTC. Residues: CASSIAVGTYEQYF.

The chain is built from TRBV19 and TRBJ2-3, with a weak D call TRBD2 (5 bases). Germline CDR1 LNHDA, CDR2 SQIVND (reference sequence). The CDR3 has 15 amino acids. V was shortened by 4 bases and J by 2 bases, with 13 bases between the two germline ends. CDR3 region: CASSSGRRFTDTQYF. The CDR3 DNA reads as TGTGCCAGTAGTAGCGGACGGAGGTTCACAGATACGCAGTATTTT.

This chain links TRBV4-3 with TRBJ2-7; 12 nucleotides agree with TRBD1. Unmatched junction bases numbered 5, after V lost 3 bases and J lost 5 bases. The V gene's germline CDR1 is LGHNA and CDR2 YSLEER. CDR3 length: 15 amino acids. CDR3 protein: CASSHLRDRGHEQYF. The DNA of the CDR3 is TGCGCCAGCAGCCATCTCCGGGACAGGGGGCACGAGCAGTACTTC.

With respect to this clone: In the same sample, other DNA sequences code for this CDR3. CDR3 sequence reads: CASSLHRDDTEAFF. CDR3 nucleotide sequence: TGTGCCAGCAGTTTACACAGGGACGACACTGAAGCTTTCTTT. The V call is TRBV28, the J call TRBJ1-1, with a possible D match to TRBD1 (6 bases). Trimming stripped 2 bases from V and 3 bases from J, with 10 bases between. The germline V gene encodes CDR1 MDHEN and CDR2 SYDVKM. The CDR3 loop spans 14 amino acids.

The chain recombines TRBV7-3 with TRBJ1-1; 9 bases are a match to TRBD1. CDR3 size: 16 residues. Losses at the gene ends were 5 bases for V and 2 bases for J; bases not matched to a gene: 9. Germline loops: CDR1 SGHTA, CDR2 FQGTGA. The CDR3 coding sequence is TGTGCCAGCAGCGTTACAGGGGGCCCCTCTAACACTGAAGCTTTCTTT. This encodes CASSVTGGPSNTEAFF.

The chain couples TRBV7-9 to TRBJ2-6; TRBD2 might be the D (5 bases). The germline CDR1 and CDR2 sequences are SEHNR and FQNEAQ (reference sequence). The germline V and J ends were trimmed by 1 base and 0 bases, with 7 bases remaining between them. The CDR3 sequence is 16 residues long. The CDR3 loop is CASSLGGYSGANVLTF. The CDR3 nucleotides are TGTGCCAGCAGCTTAGGAGGGTACTCTGGGGCCAACGTCCTGACTTTC.

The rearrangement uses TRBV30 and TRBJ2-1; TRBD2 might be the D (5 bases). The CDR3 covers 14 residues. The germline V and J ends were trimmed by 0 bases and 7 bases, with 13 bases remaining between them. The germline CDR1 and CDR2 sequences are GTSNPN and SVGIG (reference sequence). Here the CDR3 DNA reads TGTGCCTGGAGTGTACTGGTCGGGATAAATGAGCAGTTCTTC. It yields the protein CAWSVLVGINEQFF.

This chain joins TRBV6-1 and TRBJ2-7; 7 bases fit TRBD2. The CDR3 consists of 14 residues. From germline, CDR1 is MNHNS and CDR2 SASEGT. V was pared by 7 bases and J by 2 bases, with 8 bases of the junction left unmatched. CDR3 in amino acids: CASMRRGGTYEQYF. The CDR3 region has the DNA TGTGCCAGCATGAGGAGGGGAGGGACCTACGAGCAGTACTTC.

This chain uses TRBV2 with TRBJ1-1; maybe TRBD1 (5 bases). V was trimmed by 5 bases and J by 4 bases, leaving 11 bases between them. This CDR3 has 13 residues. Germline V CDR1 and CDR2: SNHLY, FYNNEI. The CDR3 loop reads CASSLTEGTEAFF. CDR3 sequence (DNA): TGTGCCAGCAGTCTGACAGAGGGCACTGAAGCTTTCTTT.

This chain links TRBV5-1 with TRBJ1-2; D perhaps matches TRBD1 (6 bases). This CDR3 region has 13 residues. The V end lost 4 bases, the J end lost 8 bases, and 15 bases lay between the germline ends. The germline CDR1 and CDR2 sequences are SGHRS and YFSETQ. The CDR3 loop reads CASSAKSGVGYTF. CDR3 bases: TGCGCCAGCAGCGCAAAATCAGGGGTCGGCTACACCTTC. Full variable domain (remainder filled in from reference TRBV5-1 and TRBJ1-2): KAGVTQTPRYLIKTRGQQVTLSCSPISGHRSVSWYQQTPGQGLQFLFEYFSETQRNKGNFPGRFSGRQFSNSRSEMNVSTLELGDSALYLCASSAKSGVGYTFGSGTRLTVV.

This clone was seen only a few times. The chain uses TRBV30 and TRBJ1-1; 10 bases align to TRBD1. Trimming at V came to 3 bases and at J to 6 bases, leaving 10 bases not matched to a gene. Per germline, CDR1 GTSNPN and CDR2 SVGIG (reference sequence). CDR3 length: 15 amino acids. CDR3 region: CAWRLNGQGVAEAFF. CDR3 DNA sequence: TGTGCCTGGAGACTCAACGGACAGGGGGTAGCTGAAGCTTTCTTT.

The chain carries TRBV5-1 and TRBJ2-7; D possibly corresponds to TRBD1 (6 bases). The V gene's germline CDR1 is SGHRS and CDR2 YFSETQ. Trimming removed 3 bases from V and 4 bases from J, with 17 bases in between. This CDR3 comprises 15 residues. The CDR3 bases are TGCGCCAGCAGCTCTCCGGGACAAGGCTTTTACGAGCAGTACTTC. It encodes CASSSPGQGFYEQYF.